A single TCR beta chain is shown here with its context. Antigen: not known. V was clipped by 4 bases and J by 8 bases, with 6 bases between them. This CDR3 contains 12 residues. Germline CDR1 MNHEY, CDR2 SVGEGT. The data derive from a study of T-cell memory formation after mild COVID-19. Study at large: TCR clusters mostly belonged to single donors. Overall study findings and caveats: Memory from before infection featured some responding clones, which suggests cross-reactive memory joined. A second wave expanding day 15 to 37 was CD4+-biased; contracting clones were balanced.

TCRdb reprocessed the 5' RACE reads with MiXCR, giving one entry per CDR3 protein. Of 350,000 to 500,000 distinct CDR3 sequences in the sample, under 20% were seen once. This TCR was sampled from a man between 18 and 29 years old who had mild COVID-19 (a few samples of this study predate the infection). Cell type and time point are not known. The sequencing input was PBMCs or a T cell subset sorted from them (not recorded which). The gene calls are TRBV6-2 or TRBV6-3 and TRBJ1-6; D is uncertain. The CDR3 nucleotides are TGTGCCAGCAGTTGGGTTGATTCACCCCTCCACTTT. Residues: CASSWVDSPLHF.